The 16 T cell receptor beta chains presented below share a single source sample, sequenced in a study of blood T cell repertoires in COVID-19. The table came from immunoSEQ multiplex PCR; TCRdb's copy has only in-frame clones and leaves some out. The profile shows under 300,000 clones, 60% to 75% of them singletons. Sequenced input: peripheral blood. The origin of the receptors is a woman of 80 years or more with acute or convalescent COVID-19.

CDR3 sequence reads: CASSPEYNEQFF. In DNA form, the CDR3 reads TGTGCCAGCAGTCCGGAGTACAATGAGCAGTTCTTC. This chain connects TRBV2 to TRBJ2-1; no clear D gene. The CDR3 loop spans 12 amino acids. Germline loops: CDR1 SNHLY, CDR2 FYNNEI. The V end was cut by 5 bases, the J end by 4 bases, with 6 bases between. The variable domain in full, with the rest retrieved from reference TRBV2 and TRBJ2-1, is EPEVTQTPSHQVTQMGQEVILRCVPISNHLYFYWYRQILGQKVEFLVSFYNNEISEKSEIFDDQFSVERPDGSNFTLKIRSTKLEDSAMYFCASSPEYNEQFFGPGTRLTVL.

The chain couples TRBV7-2 to TRBJ2-2; D perhaps matches TRBD2 (5 bases). The CDR3 is 15 residues long. The V end lost 3 bases, the J end lost 0 bases, and 8 bases lay between the germline ends. Germline CDR1 is SGHTA and CDR2 is FQGNSA. Written as DNA, the CDR3 is TGTGCCAGCAGCTTCGGCGGGTCGAACACCGGGGAGCTGTTTTTT. As protein: CASSFGGSNTGELFF.

This chain joins TRBV5-4 and TRBJ2-3; possible D gene TRBD1, 6 bases. Between the trimmed V and J ends, which lost 3 bases and 6 bases, there was a span of 14 bases. Germline V gives CDR1 SGHNT, CDR2 YYREEE (reference sequence). This CDR3 is 14 amino acids long. For the CDR3, the DNA is TGTGCCAGCAGCTATCAGGGGCTTGGGGATACGCAGTATTTT. It is translated as CASSYQGLGDTQYF. The variable domain in full, with the rest retrieved from reference TRBV5-4 and TRBJ2-3, is ETGVTQSPTHLIKTRGQQVTLRCSSQSGHNTVSWYQQALGQGPQFIFQYYREEENGRGNFPPRFSGLQFPNYSSELNVNALELDDSALYLCASSYQGLGDTQYFGPGTRLTVL.

The chain carries TRBV5-1 and TRBJ2-1; D unclear. Germline assignment: CDR1 SGHRS and CDR2 YFSETQ. The CDR3 is 12 amino acids. V lost 0 bases to trimming and J lost 6 bases, with 4 bases between them. The CDR3 spells CASSLVANEQFF. The CDR3 nucleotides read TGCGCCAGCAGCTTGGTGGCCAATGAGCAGTTCTTC.

This clone was recorded a few times. The V and J genes are TRBV18 and TRBJ1-1; possibly TRBD1 for D (5 bases). The CDR3 is 14 residues long. Trimming removed 1 base from V and 7 bases from J, with 13 bases in between. Per the germline V gene, CDR1 is KGHSH and CDR2 is LQKENI. The chain's CDR3 is CASSPLAGYVEAFF. The CDR3, as DNA: TGTGCCAGCTCACCACTGGCAGGGTACGTTGAAGCTTTCTTT.

The V gene is TRBV7-2, the J gene TRBJ2-4, with 13 bases aligning to TRBD2. Germline V gene sequence: CDR1 SGHTA, CDR2 FQGNSA. The CDR3 sequence is 16 residues long. The V gene end was trimmed by 4 bases and the J gene end by 6 bases; junction bases not matched to a gene: 6. CDR3 DNA: TGTGCCAGCAGCTCACTAGCGGGGGGGCCAAGAAACATTCAGTACTTC. It encodes CASSSLAGGPRNIQYF.

This chain links TRBV4-1 with TRBJ1-4, with TRBD1 identical over 7 bases. With V trimmed by 3 bases and J by 7 bases, 8 bases remained unmatched. The CDR3 is 15 residues long. The V gene's germline CDR1 is MGHRA and CDR2 YSYEKL. CDR3 DNA sequence: TGCGCCAGCAGCCAGACGGGACAGTCGCCTGAAAAACTGTTTTTT. Translating gives CASSQTGQSPEKLFF.

This chain uses TRBV6-5 with TRBJ1-5; D is undetermined. V lost 4 bases and J lost 6, with 7 bases in between. CDR3 length: 12 amino acids. The germline V gene has CDR1 MNHEY and CDR2 SVGAGI. As DNA, the CDR3 is TGTGCCAGCAGTTCCGGGGTTCAGCCCCAGCATTTT. This gives the protein CASSSGVQPQHF.

This clone was found a few times. The chain joins TRBV3-1 (or the pseudogene TRBV3-2) to TRBJ2-3; maybe TRBD2 (6 bases). This CDR3 has 16 residues. The V end was cut by 3 bases, the J end by 0 bases, with 13 bases between. Germline V gene data show CDR1 as LGHDT and CDR2 as YNNKEL (reference sequence). The CDR3 DNA reads TGTGCCAGCAGCCAGGGACTCCCGTACAGCACAGATACGCAGTATTTT. Protein product: CASSQGLPYSTDTQYF.

V usage is TRBV9 and J usage is TRBJ2-7, with TRBD2 matching 8 bases. Germline V gene lookup returns CDR1 SGDLS and CDR2 YYNGEE. Germline trimming cut 0 bases from V and 6 bases from J; bases unmatched to any gene: 8. The CDR3 has 15 amino acids. CDR3 residues: CASSVGVAGPVEQYF. The CDR3 nucleotides read TGTGCCAGCAGCGTAGGAGTAGCGGGGCCCGTCGAGCAGTACTTC.

The chain joins TRBV6-1 to TRBJ2-7; D unclear. Trimming stripped 0 bases from V and 0 bases from J, with 9 bases between. In germline, CDR1 is MNHNS, CDR2 SASEGT. The length of the CDR3 is 15 residues. CDR3 protein: CASSEAPPSSYEQYF. CDR3 bases: TGTGCCAGCAGTGAAGCGCCGCCGAGCTCCTACGAGCAGTACTTC.

The chain is built from TRBV3-1 (or the pseudogene TRBV3-2) and TRBJ2-7; D is unclear. V lost 3 bases to trimming and J lost 12 bases, with 12 bases between them. Germline assignment: CDR1 LGHDT and CDR2 YNNKEL (reference sequence). This CDR3 is 11 amino acids long. The CDR3 is CASSQGSRRYF. In DNA form, the CDR3 reads TGTGCCAGCAGCCAGGGTAGCCGACGGTACTTC.

The rearrangement links TRBV19 to TRBJ1-2; a weak D match, TRBD1 (5 bases). V was trimmed by 1 base and J by 2 bases, leaving 8 bases between them. The CDR3 runs 14 residues. Germline lookup yields CDR1 LNHDA and CDR2 SQIVND (reference sequence). Here the CDR3 reads CASSIGTLNYGYTF. Here the CDR3 DNA reads TGTGCCAGTAGTATAGGGACATTAAACTATGGCTACACCTTC.

The J gene is TRBJ2-5, the V gene TRBV4-1; possible D gene TRBD2, 5 bases. The CDR3 has 15 amino acids. V was cut by 1 base and J by 5 bases, with 14 bases left in between. CDR1 is MGHRA and CDR2 is YSYEKL in the germline V gene. The CDR3 region is CASSQAPRGGETQYF. DNA for the CDR3: TGCGCCAGCAGCCAAGCTCCCCGGGGTGGGGAGACCCAGTACTTC.

The rearrangement uses TRBV5-1 and TRBJ1-1, with unresolved D. This CDR3 is 17 amino acids long. V dropped 6 bases and J dropped 5 bases, with 26 bases sitting between them. CDR1 is SGHRS, CDR2 YFSETQ, per germline. This chain's CDR3 is CASTESPGFGVRTEAFF. CDR3 nucleotide sequence: TGCGCCAGCACCGAAAGCCCGGGCTTCGGGGTTAGGACTGAAGCTTTCTTT.

This clone was counted a few times. CDR3 sequence reads: CASSPDLQGNYGYTF. The CDR3 coding sequence is TGTGCCAGCAGCCCCGATTTACAGGGAAACTATGGCTACACCTTC. The rearrangement links TRBV3-1 (or the pseudogene TRBV3-2) to TRBJ1-2, with TRBD1 as a possible D gene (6 bases). Trimming took 4 bases from V and 2 from J, leaving 14 bases between them. The CDR3 is made up of 15 amino acids. Germline loops: CDR1 LGHDT, CDR2 YNNKEL (reference sequence).